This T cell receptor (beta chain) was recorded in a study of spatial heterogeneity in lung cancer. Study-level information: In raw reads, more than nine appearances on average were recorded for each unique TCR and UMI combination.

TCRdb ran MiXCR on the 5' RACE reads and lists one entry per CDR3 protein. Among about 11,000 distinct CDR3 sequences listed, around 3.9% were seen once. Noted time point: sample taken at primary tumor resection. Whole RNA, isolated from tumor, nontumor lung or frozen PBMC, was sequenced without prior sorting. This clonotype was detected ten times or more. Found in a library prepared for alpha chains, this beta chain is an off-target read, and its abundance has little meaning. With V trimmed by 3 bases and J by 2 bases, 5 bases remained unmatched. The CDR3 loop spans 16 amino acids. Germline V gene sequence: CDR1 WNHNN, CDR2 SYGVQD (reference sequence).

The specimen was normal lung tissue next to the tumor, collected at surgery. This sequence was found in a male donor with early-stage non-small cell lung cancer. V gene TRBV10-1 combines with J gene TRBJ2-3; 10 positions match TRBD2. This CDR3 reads CASSETSGTYTDTQYF. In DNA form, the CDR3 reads TGCGCCAGCAGTGAAACTAGCGGGACCTACACAGATACGCAGTATTTT.